These T cell receptor beta chains were read from a single sample in a study of blood T cells in healthy people across ages. One entry per CDR3 protein, called by TCRdb with MiXCR from the 5' RACE reads. The sample lists fewer than 800,000 distinct CDR3 sequences, 25% seen once, with 9% to 9.5% in the top ten. These data were likewise used in another study, on T cells of mothers and their children.

Sequencing was performed on blood. Receptors were obtained from a boy between 10 and 17 years old in good health. CDR3s include the opening cysteine and the closing phenylalanine or tryptophan. A D gene is named only where the DNA matches it firmly. For some rows the clone size is stated as once, few or many, or as a class when expanded; others skip it.

V gene,J gene,clone size,D gene,CDR3 DNA,CDR3 protein
TRBV7-3,TRBJ2-1,.,.,TGTGCCAGCAGCTTAACGGCGGGTCGGAGCTACAATGAGCAGTTCTTC,CASSLTAGRSYNEQFF
TRBV4-2,TRBJ2-7,few,.,TGTGCCAGCAGCCAAGATAGGGGAAACGAGCAGTACTTC,CASSQDRGNEQYF
TRBV7-2,TRBJ1-2,.,.,TGTGCCAGCAGCTTAGAGAGTTCTAACTATGGCTACACCTTC,CASSLESSNYGYTF
TRBV12-3/TRBV12-4,TRBJ2-2,few,.,TGTGCCAGCAGTTTAGCGCTATGGGGGGCCGGGGAGCTGTTTTTT,CASSLALWGAGELFF
TRBV9,TRBJ2-7,few,TRBD1,TGTGCCAGCAGCGCGCTCCCGGGACAGGGGGAGGGCGAGCAGTACTTC,CASSALPGQGEGEQYF
TRBV12-3/TRBV12-4,TRBJ2-5,.,TRBD2,TGTGCCAGCAGTTTTCGGGGGGGCCCTCTTCTCCGGGAGACCCAGTACTTC,CASSFRGGPLLRETQYF
TRBV28,TRBJ2-7,.,.,TGTGCCAGCAGTTTTCAGGCTCAACCTTCCTACGAGCAGTACTTC,CASSFQAQPSYEQYF
TRBV12-3/TRBV12-4,TRBJ1-4,.,.,TGTGCCAGCAGGGGGGCCTCGGTCGAGCCTGAAAAACTGTTTTTT,CASRGASVEPEKLFF
TRBV12-3/TRBV12-4,TRBJ2-5,.,TRBD2,TGTGCCAGCAGTTTAGTCCTTAGCGGGAGTAAGTACTTC,CASSLVLSGSKYF
TRBV6-5,TRBJ2-7,.,TRBD1,TGTGCCAGCAGAATAACAGGGGGCTCTAGCTCCTACGAGCAGTACTTC,CASRITGGSSSYEQYF
TRBV29-1,TRBJ2-5,.,TRBD1,TGCAGCGTCCTACCCGACAGGGCTCCAGAGACCCAGTACTTC,CSVLPDRAPETQYF
TRBV29-1,TRBJ2-7,few,.,TGCAGCGTTGATCATGGTTCCGAGCAGTACTTC,CSVDHGSEQYF
TRBV27,TRBJ1-1,.,.,TGTGCCGGCAGTCTTACAGGATGGAACACTGAAGCTTTCTTT,CAGSLTGWNTEAFF
TRBV7-2,TRBJ1-1,.,.,TGTGCCAGCAGCCTTTTCTTGAACCCTGAAGCTTTCTTT,CASSLFLNPEAFF
TRBV7-3,TRBJ2-5,few,.,TGTGCCAGCAGTCGGCAGGCGCAAGAGACCCAGTACTTC,CASSRQAQETQYF
TRBV6-6,TRBJ2-7,.,TRBD1,TGTGCCAGCAGTTCCTCCGGGCAGGGGGCTGTCGAGCAGTACTTC,CASSSSGQGAVEQYF
TRBV12-3/TRBV12-4,TRBJ1-1,.,TRBD1,TGTGCCAGCAGTCCGGGACAGGGTAAAGCTTTCTTT,CASSPGQGKAFF
TRBV5-6,TRBJ1-1,.,.,TGTGCCAGCAGCTTTGAAGGCCTTATGAACACTGAAGCTTTCTTT,CASSFEGLMNTEAFF
TRBV7-2,TRBJ1-2,few,.,TGTGCCAGCAGCTGGCAGGGGACAAGGGAGTTTAACTATGGCTACACCTTC,CASSWQGTREFNYGYTF
TRBV7-8,TRBJ1-2,few,.,TGTGCCAGCAGCTCAACAGGGAGCGTAGGGCCTGGCTACACCTTC,CASSSTGSVGPGYTF
TRBV20-1,TRBJ2-1,few,TRBD2,TGCAGTGCTAGGGTTCCCGCGGGAGAGTTAAATGAGCAGTTCTTC,CSARVPAGELNEQFF
TRBV7-2,TRBJ1-2,few,.,TGTGCCAGCAGCTCGTCGGGCAGACCCTATGGCTACACCTTC,CASSSSGRPYGYTF
TRBV25-1,TRBJ1-1,.,TRBD1,TGTGCCAGCAGTGAATTTTTTACCTCCGGGACAGGGCTCAGCTTT,CASSEFFTSGTGLSF
TRBV29-1,TRBJ2-4,.,.,TGCAGCGCCCTGTCGACAGCAGCCAAAAACATTCAGTACTTC,CSALSTAAKNIQYF
TRBV3-1,TRBJ2-7,few,.,TGTGCCAGCAGCCAGAGCCTCGGGGTATGGGAGCAGTACTTC,CASSQSLGVWEQYF
TRBV25-1,TRBJ2-1,.,TRBD1,TGTGCCAGCAGTGATTCACAGGGGTGGAATGAGCAGTTCTTC,CASSDSQGWNEQFF
TRBV10-3,TRBJ1-2,few,.,TGTGCCATCAGTGAAGTCCAGGGTGGCTACACCTTC,CAISEVQGGYTF
TRBV7-9,TRBJ2-3,.,.,TGTGCCAGCAGCTTAGTATCTACCACAGATACGCAGTATTTT,CASSLVSTTDTQYF
TRBV7-9,TRBJ2-7,.,.,TGTGCCAGCAGCTTACGGCCCAACGAGCAGTACTTC,CASSLRPNEQYF
TRBV7-3,TRBJ2-7,.,.,TGTGCCAGCAGCTTAATGGCAGCCTCCTACGAGCAGTACTTC,CASSLMAASYEQYF
TRBV5-1,TRBJ2-6,few,.,TGCGCCAGCAGCTTGAGGGCAGACTCTCAACGCTCTGGGGCCAACGTCCTGACTTTC,CASSLRADSQRSGANVLTF
TRBV6-5,TRBJ1-2,.,.,TGTGCCAGCAGCTACTCGACACTCGCTGGCAAACATGGCTACACCTTC,CASSYSTLAGKHGYTF
TRBV20-1,TRBJ2-5,.,.,TGCAGTGCTAGAGATGGGGGTGCGCTGGAGACCCAGTACTTC,CSARDGGALETQYF
TRBV9,TRBJ2-3,few,TRBD2,TGTGCCAGCTCCCGGGGGGGGGGTCGCACAGATACGCAGTATTTT,CASSRGGGRTDTQYF
TRBV7-9,TRBJ2-1,.,.,TGTGCCAGCAGCTTAGGTGGGGGCGTCATGAATGAGCAGTTCTTC,CASSLGGGVMNEQFF
TRBV25-1,TRBJ2-1,few,.,TGTGCCAGCAGACCTCCCGGGGTTCCTGAGCAGTTCTTC,CASRPPGVPEQFF
TRBV5-6,TRBJ2-7,.,TRBD2,TGTGCCAGCAGCTTGGATTGGGTTTTGCGGGAGCCCAACTCCTACGAGCAGTACTTC,CASSLDWVLREPNSYEQYF
TRBV6-5,TRBJ1-1,.,.,TGTGCCAGCAGCGATACAGGAACTTACTCTGAAGCTTTCTTT,CASSDTGTYSEAFF
TRBV28,TRBJ2-7,.,.,TGTGCCAGCACCAACCGACAGGAGGGCTACGAGCAGTACTTC,CASTNRQEGYEQYF
TRBV28,TRBJ2-4,few,TRBD2,TGTGCCAGCAGTTTATTTGGGGGGGGAGGCATTCAGTACTTC,CASSLFGGGGIQYF
TRBV29-1,TRBJ2-5,.,.,TGCAGCGTTGGTAAGCGGGACCAAGAGACCCAGTACTTC,CSVGKRDQETQYF
TRBV5-1,TRBJ2-3,.,.,TGCGCCAGCAGAGTTCAAGGGAGCACAGATACGCAGTATTTT,CASRVQGSTDTQYF
TRBV10-3,TRBJ1-1,.,.,TGTGCCACTGCACAGGGAGAAACTGAAGCTTTCTTT,CATAQGETEAFF
TRBV3-1,TRBJ1-3,.,.,TGTGCCAGCAGCCCCGCAGTGTATGGCACCATATATTTT,CASSPAVYGTIYF
TRBV7-8,TRBJ2-7,.,TRBD1,TGTGCCAGCAGCCCGATAGCGGGACAGGGGTACGAGCAGTACTTC,CASSPIAGQGYEQYF
TRBV6-2/TRBV6-3,TRBJ2-1,.,TRBD2,TGTGCCAGCAGTTACTCTCGGACTAGTGAAGACAATGAGCAGTTCTTC,CASSYSRTSEDNEQFF
TRBV9,TRBJ1-3,many,.,TGTGCCAGCAGCGCCGGGGAAAGAAACACCATATATTTT,CASSAGERNTIYF